This T cell receptor beta chain was found in a study of blood T cells in healthy people across ages. V was trimmed by 5 bases and J by 4 bases, leaving 8 bases between them. CDR1 is MDHEN and CDR2 is SYDVKM in the germline V gene. The CDR3 consists of 12 residues. Sample-barcoded 5' priming and a J-beta primer mix drove a second PCR of roughly 7 to 11 cycles. TCRdb re-called the 5' RACE reads with MiXCR, one entry per CDR3 protein. The data show roughly 1.5 million distinct CDR3 sequences, with around 40% seen just once and around 4% held by the top ten. This clonotype has just a few counts. The chain uses TRBV28 and TRBJ1-1; D is unclear. The receptor was derived from a woman between 18 and 29 years old in good health. The sequencing sample was made of blood. CDR3 amino acids: CASSPRATEAFF. In nucleotides, the CDR3 is TGTGCCAGCAGTCCCCGCGCCACTGAAGCTTTCTTT.